This TCR beta chain derives from a study of PD-1 blockade in classical Hodgkin lymphoma. Study-level points and caveats: Complete responders had baseline diversity similar to newly diagnosed patients.

Clones were read by immunoSEQ multiplex PCR, and TCRdb kept only the in-frame ones, dropping some. The sample has around 20,000 clones; about nine tenths are singletons. V gave up 2 bases and J gave up 5 bases; unmatched junction bases: 11. The CDR3 covers 16 residues. CDR1 and CDR2 from the germline V gene are SGHVS and FQNEAQ. This clone was seen just once. What it binds is unknown. The patients all showed relapse after autologous stem cell transplantation, while their brentuximab vedotin exposure varied. The chain is built from TRBV7-8 and TRBJ2-5, with 7 bases identical to TRBD2. The sample was peripheral blood mononuclear cells (PBMCs), taken before the second cycle of nivolumab. The clonotype originates from a human donor with classical Hodgkin lymphoma. The CDR3 DNA follows: TGTGCCAGCAGCTTACGCACAGCCGGGGAGGGGGAGACCCAGTACTTC. Its protein product is CASSLRTAGEGETQYF. The variable domain in full, completed from reference TRBV7-8 and TRBJ2-5, reads GAGVSQSPRYKVAKRGQDVALRCDPISGHVSLFWYQQALGQGPEFLTYFQNEAQLDKSGLPSDRFFAERPEGSVSTLKIQRTQQEDSAVYLCASSLRTAGEGETQYFGPGTRLLVL.